This passage covers 24 T cell receptor beta chains from one sample sequenced in a study of T cells after yellow fever vaccination. TCRdb reprocessed the 5' RACE reads with MiXCR, giving one entry per CDR3 protein. The sample records 360,000 or so distinct CDR3 sequences, roughly 11% being singletons. Source: PBMCs, taken on the day of the first yellow fever vaccination. These receptor sequences come from a man aged 18 to 29 who received the YFV17D yellow fever vaccine.

This clonotype was seen more than once but under ten times. V gene TRBV20-1 combines with J gene TRBJ2-5; the match to TRBD2 covers 12 bases. The CDR3 runs to 14 residues. Per germline, CDR1 DFQATT and CDR2 SNEGSKA (reference sequence). V gave up 5 bases and J gave up 5 bases; unmatched junction bases: 6. The CDR3 DNA reads TGCAGTGCTTTAACTAGCGGGGGGAGGGAGACCCAGTACTTC. Translation gives CSALTSGGRETQYF.

There are a few counts of this clonotype. V gene TRBV25-1 combines with J gene TRBJ1-6, with 7 bases identical to TRBD1. Losses at the gene ends were 8 bases for V and 3 bases for J; bases not matched to a gene: 7. Germline lookup yields CDR1 MGHDK and CDR2 SYGVNS. This CDR3 is 15 amino acids long. In DNA form, the CDR3 reads TGTGCCAGCTCGGGACAGAGCTACTATAATTCACCCCTCCACTTT. As protein: CASSGQSYYNSPLHF.

J is TRBJ2-3 and V is TRBV4-1, with D maybe TRBD2 (6 bases). The CDR3 sequence is 15 residues long. CDR1 is MGHRA, CDR2 YSYEKL, per germline. Between the trimmed V and J ends, which lost 5 bases and 0 bases, there was a span of 12 bases. In nucleotides, the CDR3 is TGCGCCAGCAGCAAAACGGGGGACAGCACAGATACGCAGTATTTT. Translated: CASSKTGDSTDTQYF.

This clonotype was seen just once. The chain has TRBV7-2 and TRBJ2-5; TRBD2 matches 9 bases. The germline gives CDR1 SGHTA, CDR2 FQGNSA. The CDR3 is 16 amino acids. V lost 6 bases to trimming and J lost 5 bases; unmatched junction nucleotides: 13. In nucleotides, the CDR3 is TGTGCCAGCAGTCAGCAGGGGCGGGGGGGCCTCGAGACCCAGTACTTC. Its translation: CASSQQGRGGLETQYF.

This clonotype was found a few times. This rearrangement joins TRBV5-1 to TRBJ2-5, with TRBD1 matching over 7 bases. Germline lookup yields CDR1 SGHRS and CDR2 YFSETQ. The CDR3 has 13 residues. The V gene end was trimmed by 6 bases and the J gene end by 5 bases; junction bases not matched to a gene: 7. CDR3 protein: CASNRGEGETQYF. The CDR3 DNA follows: TGCGCCAGCAACAGGGGAGAAGGGGAGACCCAGTACTTC. Complete variable domain (other parts from reference TRBV5-1 and TRBJ2-5): KAGVTQTPRYLIKTRGQQVTLSCSPISGHRSVSWYQQTPGQGLQFLFEYFSETQRNKGNFPGRFSGRQFSNSRSEMNVSTLELGDSALYLCASNRGEGETQYFGPGTRLLVL.

In its sample, this clonotype was seen many times. The rearrangement links TRBV10-3 to TRBJ2-2; D tentatively reads TRBD1 or TRBD2 (6 bases each). The CDR3 has 14 amino acids. Between the trimmed V and J ends, which lost 6 bases and 5 bases, there was a span of 13 bases. Looked up from germline, CDR1 is ENHRY and CDR2 is SYGVKD. CDR3 region: CAIRTRGETGELFF. The CDR3 DNA follows: TGTGCCATCAGGACGAGGGGGGAAACCGGGGAGCTGTTTTTT.

This clonotype was seen a few times. The genes are TRBV4-2 and TRBJ2-7; D is unresolved. Trimming left V 1 base short and J 3 bases short, with 16 bases between. The V gene's germline CDR1 is LGHNA and CDR2 YNFKEQ. This CDR3 has 16 residues. Here the CDR3 DNA reads TGTGCCAGCAGCCAAGGGGCAGGCCGTTTCCTCTACGAGCAGTACTTC. Protein product: CASSQGAGRFLYEQYF.

This clonotype came up a few times. The genes are TRBV27 and TRBJ2-1; D is perhaps TRBD1 (7 bases). The CDR3 extends over 15 amino acids. Germline V gene data show CDR1 as MNHEY and CDR2 as SMNVEV (reference sequence). V lost 8 bases and J 0 bases, leaving 14 bases between the germline ends. CDR3 DNA: TGTGCCAGCCAGGGGGGCCGAAGCTCCTACAATGAGCAGTTCTTC. Encoded protein: CASQGGRSSYNEQFF.

This clonotype was counted only a few times. V and J are TRBV5-1 and TRBJ1-2; 8 bases fit TRBD1. The germline V gene has CDR1 SGHRS and CDR2 YFSETQ. The CDR3 loop spans 13 amino acids. Losses at the gene ends were 3 bases for V and 13 bases for J; bases not matched to a gene: 11. CDR3 region: CASSSTIQGDLTF. As DNA, the CDR3 is TGCGCCAGCAGCTCGACGATACAGGGGGACCTCACCTTC.

This clonotype has only a few counts. This chain joins TRBV3-1 and TRBJ2-7, with 8 bases identical to TRBD1. This CDR3 comprises 21 residues. V shed 0 bases and J 7 bases; nucleotides not matched to a gene: 26. Germline lookup yields CDR1 LGHDT and CDR2 YNNKEL (reference sequence). The CDR3 loop reads CASSQDRQTGCGPGGLREQYV. The CDR3 DNA follows: TGTGCCAGCAGCCAAGATCGGCAAACGGGGTGTGGGCCAGGGGGCCTAAGGGAGCAGTACGTC.

The chain is built from TRBV12-3 or TRBV12-4 and TRBJ1-6; TRBD1 aligns across 7 bases. This CDR3 has 16 amino acids. After removal of 2 bases from V and 6 bases from J, the junction contained 7 bases not matched to a gene. The CDR3 sequence: CASSLFGTAVNSPLHF. The CDR3 region has the DNA TGTGCCAGCAGTTTATTTGGGACAGCGGTTAATTCACCCCTCCACTTT.

This clonotype occurred a few times. This rearrangement joins TRBV6-1 to TRBJ2-3; 10 bases agree with TRBD2. Germline values: CDR1 MNHNS, CDR2 SASEGT. The CDR3 is 16 residues long. V shed 6 bases, J shed 2 bases, and the junction held 8 bases outside the gene matches. The CDR3 sequence: CASRPQLAGLTDTQYF. The CDR3 nucleotides are TGTGCCAGCAGGCCACAACTAGCGGGGCTCACAGATACGCAGTATTTT.

This chain links TRBV6-2 or TRBV6-3 with TRBJ1-6; D might be TRBD1 (5 bases). CDR1 is MNHEY, CDR2 SVGEGT, per germline. V lost 0 bases and J lost 8, with 14 bases in between. The CDR3 runs 16 residues. The CDR3 reads CASSYSTAGTDSPLHF. In DNA, the CDR3 is TGTGCCAGCAGTTACTCGACGGCAGGGACGGATTCACCCCTCCACTTT.

This clonotype was counted between two and nine times. V usage is TRBV6-5 and J usage is TRBJ2-4; no definite D call. The V gene lost 2 bases and the J gene lost 0 bases, with 5 bases spanning the gap. Germline assignment: CDR1 MNHEY and CDR2 SVGAGI. The CDR3 spans 14 residues. The CDR3 protein is CASSYGLAKNIQYF. The CDR3, as DNA: TGTGCCAGCAGTTACGGGCTAGCCAAAAACATTCAGTACTTC.

This clonotype was seen only a few times. The chain employs TRBV7-2 and TRBJ2-1; 11 positions match TRBD2. The germline gives CDR1 SGHTA, CDR2 FQGNSA. This CDR3 is 16 amino acids long. V shed 4 bases, J shed 6 bases, and the junction held 8 bases outside the gene matches. The CDR3 here is CASSSSLAGAANEQFF. Written as DNA, the CDR3 is TGTGCCAGCAGCTCCTCACTAGCGGGGGCAGCCAATGAGCAGTTCTTC.

This clonotype was detected a few times. This chain links TRBV2 with TRBJ1-5; 11 bases are a match to TRBD1. CDR1 and CDR2 (germline): SNHLY, FYNNEI. Trimming at V came to 4 bases and at J to 2 bases, leaving 1 base not matched to a gene. The CDR3 contains 15 residues. CDR3 region: CASSAGQGGNQPQHF. DNA for the CDR3: TGTGCCAGCAGTGCGGGACAGGGGGGCAATCAGCCCCAGCATTTT.

A few counts support this clonotype. The gene calls are TRBV5-1 and TRBJ1-1, with D possibly matching TRBD1 (5 bases). CDR1 SGHRS and CDR2 YFSETQ come from the germline V gene. The CDR3 contains 15 residues. V was trimmed by 6 bases and J by 0 bases, leaving 15 bases between them. The CDR3 sequence: CASTATSGLNTEAFF. CDR3 nucleotide sequence: TGCGCCAGCACCGCCACGTCAGGGCTGAACACTGAAGCTTTCTTT.

This clonotype was counted ten times or more. The V call is TRBV12-3 or TRBV12-4, the J call TRBJ2-1; D may be TRBD1 (6 bases). This CDR3 is 15 amino acids long. Trimming cost V 6 bases and J 1 base, with 13 bases left between them. CDR3 protein: CASSDLGGSYNEQFF. For the CDR3, the DNA is TGTGCCAGCAGCGACTTAGGGGGATCCTACAATGAGCAGTTCTTC.

To note about this clonotype: Sequence at one end of the junction differs from germline and may be a read error. The V and J genes are TRBV5-1 and TRBJ2-2, with D perhaps TRBD2 (6 bases). Germline V CDR1 and CDR2: SGHRS, YFSETQ. This CDR3 contains 17 residues. CDR3 sequence (DNA): TGCTCCAGCTCACTACCCGGGGGAGTCGGTGGCACCGGGGAGCTGTTTTTT. Its protein product is CSSSLPGGVGGTGELFF.

This clonotype was detected a few times. The gene calls are TRBV12-3 or TRBV12-4 and TRBJ2-7; 7 bases are a match to TRBD2. The CDR3 loop spans 14 amino acids. Losses at the gene ends were 7 bases for V and 2 bases for J; bases not matched to a gene: 8. The CDR3 nucleotides read TGTGCCAGCAACTGGGGAGGGGAGCCCTACGAGCAGTACTTC. This encodes CASNWGGEPYEQYF.

This clonotype was seen a handful of times. V usage is TRBV5-1 and J usage is TRBJ2-5, with TRBD2 matching 8 bases. The CDR3 has 16 residues. The V segment lost 2 bases and the J segment 5 bases; nucleotides outside the gene matches: 11. CDR1 and CDR2 (germline): SGHRS, YFSETQ. CDR3 coding DNA: TGCGCCAGCAGCTTAATCCCGGGGGGGGCCCGGGAGACCCAGTACTTC. Amino acids: CASSLIPGGARETQYF. The complete variable domain, with remaining parts taken from reference TRBV5-1 and TRBJ2-5, reads KAGVTQTPRYLIKTRGQQVTLSCSPISGHRSVSWYQQTPGQGLQFLFEYFSETQRNKGNFPGRFSGRQFSNSRSEMNVSTLELGDSALYLCASSLIPGGARETQYFGPGTRLLVL.

This clonotype was observed many times. The rearrangement uses TRBV12-3 or TRBV12-4 and TRBJ1-1; tentatively, D is TRBD1 (6 bases). CDR3 size: 17 residues. V was trimmed by 4 bases and J by 0 bases, leaving 18 bases between them. In DNA form, the CDR3 reads TGTGCCAGCAGTTCTGGTGGAGGGACAAACATGAACACTGAAGCTTTCTTT. This gives the protein CASSSGGGTNMNTEAFF.

Ten or more counts support this clonotype. The CDR3 region has the DNA TGTGCCAGCAGGGGGACCGGGACTAAAAATGAGCAGTTCTTC. Encoded protein: CASRGTGTKNEQFF. The chain joins TRBV6-1 to TRBJ2-1, with 7 bases identical to TRBD2. This CDR3 has 14 amino acids. Germline V gene sequence: CDR1 MNHNS, CDR2 SASEGT. J gave up 7 bases and V 6 bases, and 9 bases lay outside the gene matches.

The chain uses TRBV10-1 and TRBJ1-5; TRBD1 agrees at 8 bases. The germline CDR1 and CDR2 sequences are WNHNN and SYGVQD (reference sequence). With 8 bases clipped from V and 6 bases from J, the junction kept 9 bases outside the gene matches. The CDR3 spans 14 residues. The CDR3: CASLDRAAAQPQHF. CDR3 coding DNA: TGCGCCAGCCTGGACAGGGCGGCGGCTCAGCCCCAGCATTTT.